One sample yielded the 17 T cell receptor beta chains listed below, sequenced in a study of PD-1 blockade in classical Hodgkin lymphoma (dated by TCRdb to 2018 to 2020). The library was built by means of the immunoSEQ multiplex PCR assay. TCRdb stores this immuneACCESS table with in-frame sequences only. Part of the clones is absent; in the studies checked, under half of the shortfall reflects unresolved V genes, and no reason is known for the rest. Across this sample there are tens of thousands of clones, with approximately 81% seen only once. The ten largest account for around 8.8% of the sample. According to the study, the label for this sample's time point signals: cycle 2 day 1 (C2D1) of nivolumab. Every trial patient had relapsed after autologous stem cell transplantation, and cohorts A, B and C differed in prior brentuximab vedotin exposure. This material consisted of peripheral blood mononuclear cells (PBMCs), taken before the second cycle of nivolumab. These receptors came from a human donor with classical Hodgkin lymphoma.

This clone was seen a few times. This same CDR3 is encoded by further DNA sequences in the sample. This chain links TRBV5-1 with TRBJ2-5, with 8 bases identical to TRBD2. The V gene end was trimmed by 0 bases and the J gene end by 2 bases; junction bases not matched to a gene: 9. The CDR3 runs 17 residues. The V gene's germline CDR1 is SGHRS and CDR2 YFSETQ. CDR3 protein: CASSLGSGGSYQETQYF. The CDR3 region has the DNA TGCGCCAGCAGCTTGGGTTCGGGGGGGTCATATCAAGAGACCCAGTACTTC.

The chain recombines TRBV28 with TRBJ2-7; 12 nucleotides agree with TRBD1. J lost 5 bases, V lost 7 bases, and 9 bases had no gene match. CDR3 size: 15 residues. Germline loops: CDR1 MDHEN, CDR2 SYDVKM. CDR3 coding DNA: TGTGCCAGCACACTCCACGGGACAGGGGGCCACGAGCAGTACTTC. Translated: CASTLHGTGGHEQYF.

The J gene is TRBJ2-7, the V gene TRBV6-1; possible D gene TRBD1, 6 bases. Germline V CDR1 and CDR2: MNHNS, SASEGT. CDR3 length equals 14 residues. The V gene lost 5 bases and the J gene lost 2 bases, with 13 bases spanning the gap. Here the CDR3 reads CASSTTWGPYEQYF. The DNA of the CDR3 is TGTGCCAGCAGTACTACGTGGGGGCCCTACGAGCAGTACTTC.

CDR3 nucleotide sequence: TGTGCCAGCAGTAACCCCAGGGGGGGGACTGAAGCTTTCTTT. The encoded protein is CASSNPRGGTEAFF. V gene TRBV6-5 combines with J gene TRBJ1-1; 7 bases map to TRBD1. The CDR3 sequence is 14 residues long. Germline V gene sequence: CDR1 MNHEY, CDR2 SVGAGI. Trimming removed 5 bases from V and 5 bases from J; junction bases left unmatched: 8.

The V call is TRBV2, the J call TRBJ1-2; D ambiguous. Per the germline V gene, CDR1 is SNHLY and CDR2 is FYNNEI. V lost 2 bases and J 6 bases, leaving 16 bases between the germline ends. The CDR3 runs 15 residues. CDR3 bases: TGTGCCAGCAGTGAAATGGCCGACCGGTGGAATGGCTACACCTTC. Its protein is CASSEMADRWNGYTF.

V gene TRBV4-2 combines with J gene TRBJ1-6; the D gene is possibly TRBD1 (6 bases). This CDR3 is 15 amino acids long. V was cut by 1 base and J by 8 bases, with 12 bases left in between. Germline V lookup: CDR1 LGHNA, CDR2 YNFKEQ. The DNA of the CDR3 is TGTGCCAGCAGCCAAGCTGACAGGTCTGATTCACCCCTCCACTTT. It encodes CASSQADRSDSPLHF.

The rearrangement uses TRBV9 and TRBJ2-5, with D perhaps TRBD1 or TRBD2 (6 bases each). The CDR3 spans 15 residues. With 0 bases removed from V and 0 bases from J, the gap between germline ends came to 9 bases. CDR1 is SGDLS and CDR2 is YYNGEE in the germline V gene. As DNA, the CDR3 is TGTGCCAGCAGCGTAGGAGGGGGGAACCAAGAGACCCAGTACTTC. Protein product: CASSVGGGNQETQYF.

This rearrangement joins TRBV7-9 to TRBJ2-3; D is perhaps TRBD2 (7 bases). Germline assignment: CDR1 SEHNR and CDR2 FQNEAQ (reference sequence). V dropped 0 bases and J dropped 4 bases, with 14 bases sitting between them. The CDR3 is made up of 16 amino acids. The CDR3 loop reads CASSLAQGGGPDTQYF. In nucleotides, the CDR3 is TGTGCCAGCAGCTTAGCGCAGGGAGGGGGTCCAGATACGCAGTATTTT. The full variable domain, rest sourced from reference TRBV7-9 and TRBJ2-3, is DTGVSQNPRHKITKRGQNVTFRCDPISEHNRLYWYRQTLGQGPEFLTYFQNEAQLEKSRLLSDRFSAERPKGSFSTLEIQRTEQGDSAMYLCASSLAQGGGPDTQYFGPGTRLTVL.

A single count supports this clone. The rearrangement joins TRBV23-1 to TRBJ1-5; D gene ambiguous. TRBV23-1 counts as an open reading frame of uncertain function. V was trimmed by 3 bases and J by 0 bases, leaving 12 bases between them. The CDR3 covers 16 residues. CDR3: CASSQSPGLSNQPQHF. DNA of the CDR3: TGCGCCAGCAGTCAGTCTCCAGGTCTTAGCAATCAGCCCCAGCATTTT.

The J gene is TRBJ2-1, the V gene TRBV5-4, with D possibly being TRBD1 or TRBD2 (5 bases each). This CDR3 is built from 14 residues. V was shortened by 0 bases and J by 10 bases, with 14 bases between the two germline ends. CDR1 is SGHNT and CDR2 is YYREEE in the germline V gene (reference sequence). The CDR3 bases are TGTGCCAGCAGCTTGGAGATGGGGGTGGACGAGCAGTTCTTC. Amino acid sequence: CASSLEMGVDEQFF.

The chain carries TRBV11-2 and TRBJ2-1; D remains ambiguous. Germline V gene lookup returns CDR1 SGHAT and CDR2 FQNNGV. CDR3 length equals 15 residues. V was pared by 2 bases and J by 0 bases, with 8 bases between. CDR3 DNA: TGTGCCAGCAGCTTATTAATTGGCTCCTACAATGAGCAGTTCTTC. Its protein is CASSLLIGSYNEQFF.

This clone counts as medium-sized. J is TRBJ1-1 and V is TRBV29-1, with TRBD1 matching 7 bases. Trimming removed 3 bases from V and 1 base from J; junction bases left unmatched: 2. The CDR3 contains 13 residues. Germline V gene data show CDR1 as SQVTM and CDR2 as ANQGSEA. The CDR3 DNA reads as TGCAGCGTTGAGGGACAGCCGAACACTGAAGCTTTCTTT. The encoded protein is CSVEGQPNTEAFF.

This chain links TRBV11-3 with TRBJ2-3; 7 bases align to TRBD2. CDR1 is SGHNT, CDR2 YENEEA, per germline. This CDR3 region has 15 residues. Unmatched junction bases numbered 3, after V lost 1 base and J lost 2 bases. The CDR3 sequence: CASSLGGLFTDTQYF. DNA for the CDR3: TGTGCCAGCAGCTTAGGGGGACTATTCACAGATACGCAGTATTTT.

The chain employs TRBV5-6 and TRBJ1-2; 12 bases agree with TRBD1. Germline CDR1 reads SGHDT; CDR2 reads YYEEEE. CDR3 length equals 15 residues. After removal of 4 bases from V and 4 bases from J, the junction contained 5 bases not matched to a gene. For the CDR3, the DNA is TGTGCCAGCAGCCCCGGGACAGGGGGCCTCTATGGCTACACCTTC. Its translation: CASSPGTGGLYGYTF.

The chain has TRBV6-5 and TRBJ2-3; maybe TRBD2 (6 bases). V lost 2 bases and J 5 bases, leaving 14 bases between the germline ends. Germline V CDR1 and CDR2: MNHEY, SVGAGI. CDR3 length: 15 amino acids. The CDR3 DNA sequence: TGTGCCAGCAGTTACGGGGAGGCCGGACTAGATACGCAGTATTTT. As protein: CASSYGEAGLDTQYF.

This chain links TRBV7-9 with TRBJ2-7, with D unclear. Germline lookup yields CDR1 SEHNR and CDR2 FQNEAQ (reference sequence). Trimming cost V 3 bases and J 5 bases, with 5 bases left between them. The CDR3 is made up of 11 amino acids. The CDR3 spells CASSLGNEQYF. CDR3 sequence (DNA): TGTGCCAGCAGCTTGGGGAACGAGCAGTACTTC.

CDR3 loop: CASSAFGVGGYEQFF. The CDR3 DNA reads as TGTGCCAGCAGCGCCTTCGGGGTTGGGGGGTATGAGCAGTTCTTC. The chain links TRBV28 to TRBJ2-1, with TRBD2 as a possible D gene (6 bases). Germline CDR1 MDHEN, CDR2 SYDVKM. The CDR3 covers 15 residues. Trimming stripped 6 bases from V and 8 bases from J, with 20 bases between.